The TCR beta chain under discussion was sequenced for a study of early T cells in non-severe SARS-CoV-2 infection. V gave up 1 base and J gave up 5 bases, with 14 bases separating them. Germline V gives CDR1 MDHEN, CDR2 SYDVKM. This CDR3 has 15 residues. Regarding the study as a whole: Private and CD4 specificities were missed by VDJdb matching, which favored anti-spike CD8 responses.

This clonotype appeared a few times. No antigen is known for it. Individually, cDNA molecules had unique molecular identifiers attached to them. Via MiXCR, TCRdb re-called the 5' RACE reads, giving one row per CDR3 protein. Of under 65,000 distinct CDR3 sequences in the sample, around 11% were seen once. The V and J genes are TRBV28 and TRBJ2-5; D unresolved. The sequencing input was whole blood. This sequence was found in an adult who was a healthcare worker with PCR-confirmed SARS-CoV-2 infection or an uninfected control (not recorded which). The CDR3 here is CASSLYGSPAETQYF. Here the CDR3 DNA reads TGTGCCAGCAGTTTATACGGCTCACCGGCGGAGACCCAGTACTTC.